This record concerns one TCR beta chain sequence. The target antigen is unknown. The record originates from a study of vaccination and CD4 T cells after COVID-19. Study context: Post-vaccine sample collection happened at a median of 72 days after dose two, ranging 14 to 241. Study-wide results and caveats: Only post-vaccination samples contained a median approximately 85% of the reactive clones in convalescent patients.

The assay that was used to sequence DNA from cultured CD4+ T cells was the Oncomine TCR Beta short-read assay. Genomic DNA from cultured CD4+ T cells was extracted. In TCRdb, the PCR reads were re-called with MiXCR into one record per CDR3 protein. The data contain some 7,600 distinct CDR3 sequences, around 40% of them singletons. Stated treatment: roughly ten-day PBMC culture with coronavirus spike peptide pools or control peptides (ViraFEST assay). Before the COVID-19 pandemic (2011-2018), CD4+ T cells were obtained from the unexposed donor. Both day 3 and day 7 involved replacing half of the medium with fresh IL-2 medium. Trimming cost V 6 bases and J 1 base; bases outside gene matches: 6. The V gene's germline CDR1 is MGHDK and CDR2 SYGVNS. The CDR3 is 15 amino acids.

This sequence originates from a human donor in good health. The sample comprised CD4+ T cells from blood, cultured in vitro. J is TRBJ2-3 and V is TRBV25-1; 8 bases fit TRBD1. CDR3 protein: CASRAGQVGTDTQYF. CDR3 in DNA: TGTGCCAGCAGGGCGGGACAGGTGGGCACAGATACGCAGTATTTT.